The next 2 T cell receptor beta chains were all read from a single sample in a study of shared clonotypes between healthy human individuals. Clones were read by immunoSEQ multiplex PCR, and TCRdb kept only the in-frame ones, dropping some. The table shows roughly 1.4 million clones, with 98% occurring only once. The sequenced material came from naive CD4+ T cells sorted from blood. Subset here: CD45RA+ positively selected. All receptors come from a young man in good health.

J is TRBJ1-2 and V is TRBV4-2; 8 nucleotides align to TRBD1. V shed 1 base and J 4 bases; nucleotides not matched to a gene: 2. The CDR3 extends over 14 amino acids. Germline values: CDR1 LGHNA, CDR2 YNFKEQ. CDR3 DNA sequence: TGTGCCAGCAGCCAAGCAGGGGGCGGCTATGGCTACACCTTC. The encoded protein is CASSQAGGGYGYTF.

The chain employs TRBV5-1 and TRBJ1-3; tentatively, D is TRBD1 (6 bases). Trimming pared 2 bases from V and 2 bases from J, leaving 17 bases between. The germline V gene encodes CDR1 SGHRS and CDR2 YFSETQ. The CDR3 is made up of 17 amino acids. The DNA for the CDR3 is TGCGCCAGCAGCTTAACGGATGGAGGGGGAGCTGGAAACACCATATATTTT. Its protein is CASSLTDGGGAGNTIYF.